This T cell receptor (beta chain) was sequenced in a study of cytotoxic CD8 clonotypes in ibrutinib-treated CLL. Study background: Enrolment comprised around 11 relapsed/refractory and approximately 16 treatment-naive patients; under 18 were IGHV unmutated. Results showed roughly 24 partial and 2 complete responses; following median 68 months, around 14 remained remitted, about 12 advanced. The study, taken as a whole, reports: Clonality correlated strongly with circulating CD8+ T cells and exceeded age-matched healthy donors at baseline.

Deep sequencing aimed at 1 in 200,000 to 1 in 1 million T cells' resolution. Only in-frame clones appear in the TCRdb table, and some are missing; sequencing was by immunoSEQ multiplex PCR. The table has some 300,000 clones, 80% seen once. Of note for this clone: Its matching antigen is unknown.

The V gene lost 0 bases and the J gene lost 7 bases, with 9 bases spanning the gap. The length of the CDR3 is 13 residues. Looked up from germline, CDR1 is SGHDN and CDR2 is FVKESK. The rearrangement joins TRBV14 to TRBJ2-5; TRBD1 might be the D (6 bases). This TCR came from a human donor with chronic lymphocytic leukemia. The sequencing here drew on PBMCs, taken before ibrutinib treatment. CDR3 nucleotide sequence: TGTGCCAGCAGCCAAGAGCAGGGGACGACCCAGTACTTC. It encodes CASSQEQGTTQYF.